The 20 T cell receptor beta chains given below trace back to one sample, sequenced in a study of cytomegalovirus exposure and HLA in healthy donors (dated by TCRdb to the late 2010s). Library prep was done by the immunoSEQ multiplex PCR assay. For the multiplex PCR, a mixture combining 60 forward primers for TCR Vbeta segments and 13 reverse primers for TCR Jbeta segments was used. The table comes from immuneACCESS by way of TCRdb, which keeps in-frame sequences with V and J called. Part of the clones is missing from these tables; in studies checked, under half for an unresolved V gene and the rest for unknown reasons. This sample lists around 150,000 clones; about 74% were detected once. Nearly 5% of the sample goes to the ten largest clones. Sequencing input: PBMCs. These receptors all come from a woman in her 50s in good health and CMV-seronegative.

The gene calls are TRBV9 and TRBJ2-5; 9 nucleotides line up with TRBD1. The germline CDR1 and CDR2 sequences are SGDLS and YYNGEE. V lost 4 bases and J lost 5; bases outside the gene matches: 9. This CDR3 has 15 amino acids. This CDR3 is CASSPWDRVGETQYF. The CDR3 region has the DNA TGTGCCAGCAGCCCCTGGGACAGGGTGGGTGAGACCCAGTACTTC.

The gene calls are TRBV7-9 and TRBJ1-6; TRBD1 is a possible D gene (5 bases). Trimming took off 4 bases at V and 9 bases at J, with 10 bases between the two ends. The CDR3 runs 13 residues. Germline-derived CDR1 and CDR2 are SEHNR and FQNEAQ (reference sequence). The CDR3 DNA follows: TGTGCCAGCAGCTCTAGTAGGGGTTCACCCCTCCACTTT. Amino acid sequence: CASSSSRGSPLHF.

The chain is built from TRBV5-1 and TRBJ2-3, with TRBD2 matching over 11 bases. Unmatched junction bases numbered 6, after V lost 2 bases and J lost 4 bases. The length of the CDR3 is 16 residues. Germline V gene sequence: CDR1 SGHRS, CDR2 YFSETQ. The CDR3 bases are TGCGCCAGCAGCTTCAATAGCGGGGGGGCGGCAGATACGCAGTATTTT. Protein sequence: CASSFNSGGAADTQYF. The full variable domain, completed using reference TRBV5-1 and TRBJ2-3, is KAGVTQTPRYLIKTRGQQVTLSCSPISGHRSVSWYQQTPGQGLQFLFEYFSETQRNKGNFPGRFSGRQFSNSRSEMNVSTLELGDSALYLCASSFNSGGAADTQYFGPGTRLTVL.

This chain uses TRBV4-3 with TRBJ2-5; 9 bases are shared with TRBD1. The CDR3 has 15 residues. With 4 bases clipped from V and 3 bases from J, the junction kept 6 bases outside the gene matches. CDR1 and CDR2 from the germline V gene are LGHNA and YSLEER. The CDR3 bases are TGCGCCAGCAGCCCCCGGGACAGGGCGAAAGAGACCCAGTACTTC. Its translation: CASSPRDRAKETQYF.

Details on this clone: Sequence at one end of the junction differs from germline and may be a read error. This chain uses TRBV7-9 with TRBJ2-5, with TRBD2 matching 11 bases. The CDR3 loop spans 14 amino acids. Germline lookup yields CDR1 SEHNR and CDR2 FQNEAQ (reference sequence). The CDR3 DNA sequence: TGTTCCAGCAGCCCGGGACTAGCGGAAGAGACCCAGTACTTC. Protein: CSSSPGLAEETQYF.

The chain combines TRBV5-6 with TRBJ2-4; 7 bases are a match to TRBD2. CDR3 length: 13 amino acids. V lost 4 bases and J lost 9; bases outside the gene matches: 7. Germline V gene sequence: CDR1 SGHDT, CDR2 YYEEEE. The CDR3 nucleotides are TGTGCCAGCAGCGGGGGGGATGTAACCATTCAGTACTTC. Amino acid sequence: CASSGGDVTIQYF.

Notes on this clone: Other nucleotide sequences from this sample produce the same CDR3. This rearrangement joins TRBV6-5 to TRBJ1-2; D perhaps matches TRBD1 (6 bases). Germline values: CDR1 MNHEY, CDR2 SVGAGI. Trimming left V 0 bases short and J 8 bases short, with 10 bases between. The length of the CDR3 is 13 residues. CDR3 protein: CASSYSLGGGYTF. CDR3 DNA: TGTGCCAGCAGTTACTCCTTAGGGGGAGGCTACACCTTC.

The chain links TRBV28 to TRBJ1-2; no clear D. The CDR3 has 14 amino acids. Germline V gene sequence: CDR1 MDHEN, CDR2 SYDVKM. With 6 bases removed from V and 10 bases from J, the gap between germline ends came to 21 bases. The CDR3 loop reads CASRTNKNQPPYTF. CDR3 in DNA: TGTGCCAGCAGGACAAACAAGAACCAACCACCCTACACCTTC.

V gene TRBV7-2 combines with J gene TRBJ1-5; unclear D gene. From germline, CDR1 is SGHTA and CDR2 FQGNSA. This CDR3 region has 13 residues. Trimming left V 3 bases short and J 5 bases short, with 8 bases between. This CDR3 is CASSLAVHQPQHF. CDR3 nucleotides: TGTGCCAGCAGCTTGGCCGTTCATCAGCCCCAGCATTTT.

The chain combines TRBV7-9 with TRBJ2-2; 8 bases are a match to TRBD1. V trimming: 5 bases; J trimming: 6 bases; junction bases outside the gene matches: 2. The CDR3 consists of 13 residues. Germline V gene data show CDR1 as SEHNR and CDR2 as FQNEAQ (reference sequence). Written as DNA, the CDR3 is TGTGCCAGCAGCGTGACAGGGGCCGGGGAGCTGTTTTTT. This codes for CASSVTGAGELFF.

The rearrangement uses TRBV5-1 and TRBJ1-3, with unresolved D. Trimming took 4 bases from V and 2 from J, leaving 16 bases between them. The CDR3 spans 16 residues. Germline lookup yields CDR1 SGHRS and CDR2 YFSETQ. CDR3 coding DNA: TGCGCCAGCAGCGAGTCAGGCACGCCAACTGGAAACACCATATATTTT. The encoded protein is CASSESGTPTGNTIYF. Together with reference TRBV5-1 and TRBJ1-3, the CDR3 gives the full variable domain: KAGVTQTPRYLIKTRGQQVTLSCSPISGHRSVSWYQQTPGQGLQFLFEYFSETQRNKGNFPGRFSGRQFSNSRSEMNVSTLELGDSALYLCASSESGTPTGNTIYFGEGSWLTVV.

V and J are TRBV6-1 and TRBJ2-2; tentative D call: TRBD1 (6 bases). Trimming pared 6 bases from V and 0 bases from J, leaving 11 bases between. Looked up from germline, CDR1 is MNHNS and CDR2 is SASEGT. This CDR3 is 15 amino acids long. CDR3 bases: TGTGCCAGCAGCCAGGACAGCCCGAACACCGGGGAGCTGTTTTTT. The encoded protein is CASSQDSPNTGELFF.

This clone was seen a few times. The J gene is TRBJ1-4, the V gene TRBV5-4; TRBD1 agrees at 7 bases. The ends lost 4 bases at V and 1 base at J; junction bases unmatched: 4. CDR1 and CDR2 (germline): SGHNT, YYREEE (reference sequence). The CDR3 length is 15 residues. The DNA of the CDR3 is TGTGCCAGCAGCACCAACAGGGGAACTAATGAAAAACTGTTTTTT. This sequence encodes CASSTNRGTNEKLFF.

This chain uses TRBV18 with TRBJ2-2, with 8 bases identical to TRBD1. Germline-derived CDR1 and CDR2 are KGHSH and LQKENI. With V trimmed by 3 bases and J by 4 bases, 4 bases remained unmatched. The CDR3 has 15 amino acids. CDR3 sequence reads: CASSPQGAITGELFF. The CDR3 nucleotides read TGTGCCAGCTCACCCCAGGGGGCGATCACCGGGGAGCTGTTTTTT.

This clone was picked up one time. The rearrangement links TRBV4-1 to TRBJ1-2, with TRBD1 as a possible D gene (6 bases). This CDR3 spans 15 amino acids. Looked up from germline, CDR1 is MGHRA and CDR2 is YSYEKL. Deletions cut 4 bases from V and 4 bases from J, with 16 bases between. CDR3 nucleotides: TGCGCCAGCAGCCGGGATCGGACAGTCATCTATGGCTACACCTTC. This gives the protein CASSRDRTVIYGYTF.

The V call is TRBV29-1, the J call TRBJ2-1; D might be TRBD1 (7 bases). Per germline, CDR1 SQVTM and CDR2 ANQGSEA. V was pared by 8 bases and J by 9 bases, with 20 bases between. The CDR3 loop spans 13 amino acids. As DNA, the CDR3 is TGCAGCACCTCTCAGACAGGGCGGGGTGAGCAGTTCTTC. Amino acids: CSTSQTGRGEQFF.

The chain is built from TRBV2 and TRBJ2-3, with TRBD2 identical over 8 bases. The CDR3 totals 15 residues. The germline V gene has CDR1 SNHLY and CDR2 FYNNEI. Losses at the gene ends were 6 bases for V and 4 bases for J; bases not matched to a gene: 9. The CDR3, as DNA: TGTGCCAGCAGAGGATCGGGGGGGGTCTCAGATACGCAGTATTTT. This translates into CASRGSGGVSDTQYF.

The chain carries TRBV11-3 and TRBJ2-1, with D perhaps TRBD1 (6 bases). The ends were cut back, 5 bases at V and 9 bases at J, with 20 bases in the middle. CDR1 is SGHNT and CDR2 is YENEEA in the germline V gene. This CDR3 is built from 15 residues. The CDR3 spells CASSPRGQGSLEQFF. CDR3 DNA: TGTGCCAGCAGCCCCCGTGGTCAGGGGAGTCTTGAGCAGTTCTTC.

The gene calls are TRBV5-1 and TRBJ1-1; maybe TRBD1 (6 bases). Germline CDR1 and CDR2: SGHRS and YFSETQ. The CDR3 is 16 amino acids. Trimming removed 4 bases at V and 3 bases at J, with 19 bases between. CDR3 in DNA: TGCGCCAGCAGCCCGATACAGGCAGGGGCCGACACTGAAGCTTTCTTT. Translated: CASSPIQAGADTEAFF.

This clone was found a few times. V is TRBV7-9 and J is TRBJ1-2; 7 nucleotides agree with TRBD1. V lost 6 bases, J lost 4 bases, and 2 bases stayed unmatched. The V gene's germline CDR1 is SEHNR and CDR2 FQNEAQ (reference sequence). The CDR3 runs 12 residues. CDR3 amino acids: CASSGQVYGYTF. DNA of the CDR3: TGTGCCAGCAGTGGACAGGTCTATGGCTACACCTTC.